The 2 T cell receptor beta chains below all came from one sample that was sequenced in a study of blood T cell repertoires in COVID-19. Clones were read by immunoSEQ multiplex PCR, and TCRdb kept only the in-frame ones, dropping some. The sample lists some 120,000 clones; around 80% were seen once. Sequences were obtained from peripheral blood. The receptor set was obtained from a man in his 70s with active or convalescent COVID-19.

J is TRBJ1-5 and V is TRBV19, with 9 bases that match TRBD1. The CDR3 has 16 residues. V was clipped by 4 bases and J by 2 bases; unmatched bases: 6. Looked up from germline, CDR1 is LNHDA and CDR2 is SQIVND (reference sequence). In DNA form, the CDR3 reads TGTGCCAGTAGTAAGACAGGGGGTCTGGGCAATCAGCCCCAGCATTTT. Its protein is CASSKTGGLGNQPQHF.

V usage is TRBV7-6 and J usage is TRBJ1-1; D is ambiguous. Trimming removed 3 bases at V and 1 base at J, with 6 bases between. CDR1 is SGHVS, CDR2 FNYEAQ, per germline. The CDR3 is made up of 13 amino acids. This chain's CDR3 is CASSFYRNTEAFF. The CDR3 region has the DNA TGTGCCAGCAGCTTTTACAGGAACACTGAAGCTTTCTTT.